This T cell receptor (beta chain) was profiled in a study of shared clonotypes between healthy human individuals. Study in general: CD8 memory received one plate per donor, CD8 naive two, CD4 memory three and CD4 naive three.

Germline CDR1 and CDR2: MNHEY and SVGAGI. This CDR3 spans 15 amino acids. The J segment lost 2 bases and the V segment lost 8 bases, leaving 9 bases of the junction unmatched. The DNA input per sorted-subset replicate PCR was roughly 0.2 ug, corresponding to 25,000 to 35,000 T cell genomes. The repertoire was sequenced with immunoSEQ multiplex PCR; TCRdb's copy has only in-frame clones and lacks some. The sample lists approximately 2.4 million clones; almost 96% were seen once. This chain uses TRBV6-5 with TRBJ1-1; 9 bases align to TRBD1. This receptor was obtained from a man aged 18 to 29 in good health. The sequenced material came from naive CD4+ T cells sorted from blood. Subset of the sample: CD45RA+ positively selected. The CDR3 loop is CASQTPGQGNTEAFF. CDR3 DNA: TGTGCCAGCCAAACCCCGGGACAGGGAAACACTGAAGCTTTCTTT.